The TCR beta chain under discussion was sequenced for a study of T cell responses to AZD1222 COVID-19 vaccine (dated by TCRdb to 2020 to 2022). Study-wide context: TCR sequencing was performed for roughly 250 trial participants, of whom about 200 were given two doses of AZD1222 and around 26 were given two doses of MenACWY control vaccine. Enrollment into the trials was organized by age into subgroups of 18-55, 56-69 and 70-plus years, and those subgroups contained roughly 150, 30 and 60 TCR-sequenced participants, respectively. Study-level results and caveats: Reportedly, close to half of the unique spike-specific TCRs recognized epitopes lying outside the regions that are mutated in the B.1.351 and B.1.1.7 variants. Spike-specific TCR breadth and depth rose significantly after two AZD1222 doses compared with day 0 and with MenACWY recipients. Most participants were white British and females outnumbered males, and the authors suggested that clonal diversity may have been underestimated. Conclusions about previously exposed vaccinees are limited because only five to seven AZD1222 recipients were SARS-CoV-2 seropositive at baseline. No day 14 peak-response samples were available, so repertoires were characterized only after the peak T cell response. The vaccine-associated CD4 TCRs covered the entire spike protein, and the dominant responses fell in regions 160-218 and 743-854. In the small 56-69-year group, the increase in depth fell short of significance, most likely because of low power.

The CDR3 regions of human TCRbeta chains were subjected to immunosequencing. The published analysis was carried out like this. Repertoire TCRs were matched against a reference library of SARS-CoV-2-specific TCRs generated with the MIRA antigen-specificity platform. Breadth was defined as the fraction of unique TCRs that were SARS-CoV-2-associated, and depth was defined as the fraction of total T cells that were SARS-CoV-2-associated. Using the MIRA data, every spike-specific TCR was mapped to the spike region that the TCR reacted to and assigned to either a CD4 or a CD8 class. Log10-transformed breadth and depth values were compared by one-way ANOVA with Sidak's multiple comparisons tests. TCRdb limited this immuneACCESS table to in-frame rearrangements with V and J called. A share of clones is missing; checked studies link under half to unresolved V genes, and the rest is unexplained. The V and J calls and clone size were taken over from that table, and D and trimming were inferred from the DNA. This sample gives 95,000 to 120,000 clones in total; over 85% of them show up just once. Approximately 3.1% of the sample is in the top ten clones.

The time point label for this specimen denotes: baseline before first vaccination. What this sample's treatment or condition label stands for: meningococcal conjugate vaccine given as trial control. The vaccinee samples were drawn from two UK trials, COV001 and COV002, one of which was a single-blind randomized controlled phase 2/3 trial testing AZD1222 (ChAdOx1 nCoV-19) in healthy adults. For TCRbeta chain sequencing, PBMC samples from trial participants were taken at day 0 and at day 28 after the second dose. From the cysteine up to the phenylalanine, the CDR3 has a length of 17 residues. This entry keeps only the CDR3 DNA: 51 bases, framed from base 1. After removal of 7 bases from V and 0 bases from J, the junction retains 12 bases not matched to a gene. From a lookup of the germline V gene (reference sequence), CDR1 and CDR2 are LNHDA and SQIVND. Concerning this clone itself: Its antigen remains undetermined. No per-base quality is available; no much larger clone lies one base away.

The source material was peripheral blood, sampled on day 0 of MenACWY control vaccination. The rearranged segments are TRBV19 and TRBJ1-3, and TRBD1 matches 7 of the central bases. This receptor was identified in an adult in good health. The DNA is TGTGCCAGTACCAAAAGTTGGGACAGTTACTCTGGAAACACCATATATTTT. It translates as CASTKSWDSYSGNTIYF.